What follows are 23 T cell receptor beta chains derived from one specimen sequenced in a study of cytomegalovirus exposure and HLA in healthy donors. A multiplex PCR was run with 60 Vbeta primers and 13 Jbeta primers. Assay used: immunoSEQ multiplex PCR; TCRdb lists only in-frame clones, some missing. The table has roughly 170,000 clones, 75% to 85% seen once. The sample was PBMCs. The receptors here all came from a woman in her thirties in good health and CMV-seronegative.

V usage is TRBV19 and J usage is TRBJ2-7, with D perhaps TRBD2 (5 bases). Deletions cut 6 bases from V and 2 bases from J, with 14 bases between. Germline V lookup: CDR1 LNHDA, CDR2 SQIVND (reference sequence). This CDR3 is built from 14 residues. The CDR3 here is CASRKDKRTYEQYF. CDR3 nucleotide sequence: TGTGCCAGTAGGAAGGATAAGCGGACCTACGAGCAGTACTTC.

The chain is built from TRBV11-3 and TRBJ2-3; 11 nucleotides line up with TRBD2. The CDR3 loop spans 15 amino acids. V shed 5 bases, J shed 8 bases, and the junction held 9 bases outside the gene matches. Germline V gives CDR1 SGHNT, CDR2 YENEEA. DNA for the CDR3: TGTGCCAGCAGCCACAGTAGCGGGGGGGCAGTTACGCAGTATTTT. The encoded protein is CASSHSSGGAVTQYF.

The V and J genes are TRBV27 and TRBJ1-1; D unresolved. Germline V gives CDR1 MNHEY, CDR2 SMNVEV (reference sequence). This CDR3 is built from 13 residues. V shed 1 base and J shed 4 bases, with 7 bases lying between them. CDR3 region: CASSLLFGTEAFF. The CDR3 DNA reads as TGTGCCAGCAGTTTATTATTCGGCACTGAAGCTTTCTTT.

This rearrangement joins TRBV10-3 to TRBJ1-3, with a possible D match to TRBD1 (6 bases). This CDR3 has 17 residues. Germline values: CDR1 ENHRY, CDR2 SYGVKD. Trimming shortened V by 6 bases and J by 0 bases, and 18 bases separated the two germline ends. The CDR3 protein is CAISLPQGIFSGNTIYF. The CDR3 DNA sequence: TGTGCCATCAGCCTCCCTCAGGGGATCTTCTCTGGAAACACCATATATTTT.

This chain uses TRBV9 with TRBJ1-2; D remains ambiguous. V lost 0 bases, J lost 2 bases, and 8 bases lay in between. Germline-derived CDR1 and CDR2 are SGDLS and YYNGEE. CDR3 length: 14 residues. CDR3 residues: CASSVGQENYGYTF. CDR3 in DNA: TGTGCCAGCAGCGTAGGCCAGGAAAACTATGGCTACACCTTC.

This chain links TRBV27 with TRBJ1-5; D gene unclear. Trimming removed 4 bases at V and 1 base at J, with 5 bases between. The CDR3 runs 13 residues. CDR1 is MNHEY, CDR2 SMNVEV, per germline (reference sequence). Written as DNA, the CDR3 is TGTGCCAGCAGTTCAGTGAGCAATCAGCCCCAGCATTTT. Its protein is CASSSVSNQPQHF.

The gene calls are TRBV28 and TRBJ1-2, with D possibly TRBD1 on 6 matching bases. The V gene lost 5 bases and the J gene lost 9 bases, with 19 bases spanning the gap. The germline V gene has CDR1 MDHEN and CDR2 SYDVKM. The CDR3 extends over 14 amino acids. The CDR3 region has the DNA TGTGCCAGCAGTAGGCAGGGGAGTCTTCTGAGCTACACCTTC. This translates into CASSRQGSLLSYTF.

This clone appeared once. The chain uses TRBV2 and TRBJ2-1, with 9 bases matching TRBD2. Germline V lookup: CDR1 SNHLY, CDR2 FYNNEI. The CDR3 is 14 amino acids. Trimming took 5 bases from V and 5 from J; bases not matched to a gene: 4. This chain's CDR3 is CASSPRLADNEQFF. CDR3 nucleotides: TGTGCCAGCAGTCCCCGACTAGCGGACAATGAGCAGTTCTTC. Variable domain in full (rest from reference TRBV2 and TRBJ2-1): EPEVTQTPSHQVTQMGQEVILRCVPISNHLYFYWYRQILGQKVEFLVSFYNNEISEKSEIFDDQFSVERPDGSNFTLKIRSTKLEDSAMYFCASSPRLADNEQFFGPGTRLTVL.

The chain carries TRBV19 and TRBJ1-6; 9 bases map to TRBD1. Germline V gene sequence: CDR1 LNHDA, CDR2 SQIVND (reference sequence). This CDR3 contains 15 residues. Trimming removed 7 bases from V and 8 bases from J; junction bases left unmatched: 9. CDR3 in DNA: TGTGCCAGTATGATGGCGGGACAGGGAGATTCACCCCTCCACTTT. It yields the protein CASMMAGQGDSPLHF.

The chain couples TRBV27 to TRBJ1-2, with D perhaps TRBD1 (5 bases). V gave up 5 bases and J gave up 4 bases, with 11 bases separating them. Germline CDR1 and CDR2: MNHEY and SMNVEV (reference sequence). The length of the CDR3 is 13 residues. The CDR3 protein is CASSPDTTYGYTF. In DNA form, the CDR3 reads TGTGCCAGCAGTCCGGACACTACCTATGGCTACACCTTC.

In regard to this clone: In the same sample, other DNA sequences code for this CDR3. The chain recombines TRBV28 with TRBJ2-7; a weak D match, TRBD1 (5 bases). The CDR3 is made up of 13 amino acids. The V end was cut by 3 bases, the J end by 2 bases, with 8 bases between. The V gene's germline CDR1 is MDHEN and CDR2 SYDVKM. CDR3 in amino acids: CASSFSGTYEQYF. Written as DNA, the CDR3 is TGTGCCAGCAGTTTCTCAGGGACCTACGAGCAGTACTTC.

This sequence joins TRBV6-1 and TRBJ1-1; TRBD1 is a possible D gene (6 bases). Germline V gene data show CDR1 as MNHNS and CDR2 as SASEGT. The V end lost 0 bases, the J end lost 3 bases, and 11 bases lay between the germline ends. CDR3 size: 15 residues. CDR3 DNA: TGTGCCAGCAGTGAAGCGCGAAGGGGGTACACTGAAGCTTTCTTT. Its protein product is CASSEARRGYTEAFF.

The chain has TRBV20-1 and TRBJ1-2, with D perhaps matching TRBD1 (5 bases). Germline CDR1 DFQATT, CDR2 SNEGSKA (reference sequence). Trimming took off 4 bases at V and 8 bases at J, with 5 bases between the two ends. The CDR3 is 9 amino acids. CDR3 coding DNA: TGCAGTGCTACAGGGGGCTACACCTTC. This translates into CSATGGYTF.

This clone was picked up one time. The V and J genes are TRBV7-6 and TRBJ2-1, with 9 bases fitting TRBD2. The length of the CDR3 is 16 residues. CDR1 is SGHVS and CDR2 is FNYEAQ in the germline V gene. Trimming at V came to 1 base and at J to 4 bases, leaving 5 bases not matched to a gene. The CDR3 protein is CASSLVWRGGYNEQFF. As DNA, the CDR3 is TGTGCCAGCAGCTTAGTCTGGCGGGGGGGTTACAATGAGCAGTTCTTC.

The table lists this clone with a count of one. The gene calls are TRBV28 and TRBJ2-7; 8 positions agree with TRBD2. Germline-derived CDR1 and CDR2 are MDHEN and SYDVKM. V lost 3 bases and J lost 2; bases outside the gene matches: 6. CDR3 length: 15 residues. In DNA, the CDR3 is TGTGCCAGCAGTTTGGAGGGCGGGGGGCCCTACGAGCAGTACTTC. It yields the protein CASSLEGGGPYEQYF.

This clone was picked up a small number of times. This chain joins TRBV5-4 and TRBJ1-4, with D perhaps TRBD1 (5 bases). V lost 5 bases and J 3 bases, leaving 11 bases between the germline ends. The CDR3 runs 14 residues. CDR1 and CDR2 (germline): SGHNT, YYREEE (reference sequence). DNA for the CDR3: TGTGCCAGCAGGAACCAGGGATCTAATGAAAAACTGTTTTTT. The encoded protein is CASRNQGSNEKLFF.

Only a few counts were recorded for this clone. The chain recombines TRBV11-1 with TRBJ2-2, with a weak D call TRBD2 (6 bases). The CDR3 is 13 amino acids. Trimming removed 5 bases at V and 5 bases at J, with 9 bases between. Germline CDR1 and CDR2: SGHAT and FQDESV (reference sequence). CDR3 nucleotides: TGTGCCAGCAGCGGGGGGTATACCGGGGAGCTGTTTTTT. This translates into CASSGGYTGELFF.

This chain uses TRBV10-1 with TRBJ2-3; TRBD2 matches at 10 bases. Germline V gene lookup returns CDR1 WNHNN and CDR2 SYGVQD (reference sequence). There are 15 residues in the CDR3. V lost 5 bases to trimming and J lost 1 base; unmatched junction nucleotides: 3. The CDR3 here is CASSLGTSGTDTQYF. As DNA, the CDR3 is TGCGCCAGCAGTCTTGGGACTAGCGGCACAGATACGCAGTATTTT.

This clone was detected a few times. Sequence at one end of the junction differs from germline and may be a read error. The genes are TRBV7-9 and TRBJ2-7; possible D gene TRBD2, 7 bases. There are 17 residues in the CDR3. Germline assignment: CDR1 SEHNR and CDR2 FQNEAQ (reference sequence). The CDR3 protein is CSSSLAVGGPSSYEQYF. CDR3 bases: TGTTCCAGCAGCTTAGCCGTGGGGGGGCCGAGTTCCTACGAGCAGTACTTC.

This chain links TRBV19 with TRBJ2-1, with 10 bases fitting TRBD2. Trimming removed 6 bases from V and 3 bases from J; junction bases left unmatched: 8. This CDR3 comprises 16 residues. Germline V lookup: CDR1 LNHDA, CDR2 SQIVND (reference sequence). The CDR3 sequence: CASRKVGTSDYNEQFF. CDR3 sequence (DNA): TGTGCCAGTAGGAAGGTGGGGACTAGCGACTACAATGAGCAGTTCTTC.

The gene calls are TRBV6-6 and TRBJ2-7, with a tentative D call TRBD1 (6 bases). CDR1 MNHNY and CDR2 SVGAGI come from the germline V gene (reference sequence). CDR3 length equals 15 residues. V lost 2 bases to trimming and J lost 2 bases, with 13 bases between them. The CDR3 sequence is CASSYDPDSTYEQYF. As DNA, the CDR3 is TGTGCCAGCAGTTACGACCCGGACAGCACCTACGAGCAGTACTTC.

The chain uses TRBV28 and TRBJ1-5, with D unclear. Trimming took 3 bases from V and 5 from J, leaving 20 bases between them. There are 17 residues in the CDR3. Germline CDR1 MDHEN, CDR2 SYDVKM. DNA of the CDR3: TGTGCCAGCAGTTTTTCCTCTCCCAGAGGGATCGATCAGCCCCAGCATTTT. This encodes CASSFSSPRGIDQPQHF. The full variable domain, its missing parts supplied by reference TRBV28 and TRBJ1-5, is DVKVTQSSRYLVKRTGEKVFLECVQDMDHENMFWYRQDPGLGLRLIYFSYDVKMKEKGDIPEGYSVSREKKERFSLILESASTNQTSMYLCASSFSSPRGIDQPQHFGDGTRLSIL.

This clone was seen once. The gene calls are TRBV5-1 and TRBJ2-1, with 10 bases matching TRBD2. This CDR3 comprises 13 residues. V shed 8 bases and J 10 bases; nucleotides not matched to a gene: 9. CDR1 is SGHRS and CDR2 is YFSETQ in the germline V gene. The CDR3 DNA reads as TGCGCCAGTTCTAGCGGGGGAAAGGGCGAGCAGTTCTTC. Encoded protein: CASSSGGKGEQFF.